This TCR beta chain was captured by sequencing in a study of blood T cell repertoires in COVID-19 (dated by TCRdb to 2018 to 2021). With respect to the entire study: Samples covering the acute and convalescent phases of COVID-19 were provided by collaborators in the United States, Italy and Spain. The prospective study material was composed of cDNA or gDNA derived from T cells, B-cell-depleted T cells, or PBMCs. The dataset comprised deeply sampled blood TCRbeta repertoires from subjects exposed to, actively infected with, or recovered from COVID-19. A freely available public database, intended as a resource for researchers studying the immune response to SARS-CoV-2, is where the repertoires were released. Samples were obtained from the ongoing ImmuneRACE study (first 160 participants) and from 1,254 subjects provided by 6 global collaborators. Sample metadata almost always included a de-identified subject ID, COVID-19 status, age in years and sex. HLA class I and class II types, where available, came from metadata supplied by the sample provider rather than from assay-based typing.

Whole blood was collected in K2EDTA tubes by collaborating institutions according to the institutions' own protocols. Collaborator samples were shipped for TCRbeta analysis as frozen whole blood, isolated PBMCs, or DNA extracted from either sample type. As regards this clone: Its binding antigen is unknown. Nothing much larger sits one base from this clone, and base qualities are not available.

Trimming leaves V shorter by 3 bases and J shorter by 3 bases, with the junction holding 5 bases beyond the gene matches. From the cysteine up to the phenylalanine, the CDR3 has a length of 17 residues. This entry keeps only the CDR3 DNA: 51 bases, framed from base 1. CDR1 and CDR2 were assigned from the germline V gene as ENHRY and SYGVKD. The research as a whole found: How much clinical and demographic metadata was included differed by source and by participant, and the metadata was provided uncurated.

TCRbeta CDR3 regions were amplified from genomic DNA by means of the immunoSEQ Assay, a bias-controlled multiplex PCR. The study's own analysis went as follows. Within the assay, amplification of reference gene primers was used to estimate how many nucleated cells each sample contained. To quantify the absolute abundance of each unique TCRbeta CDR3 rearrangement, sequence reads were collapsed and filtered. Productive Simpson clonality was computed per sample as the square root of Simpson's diversity index over productive rearrangements. In its TCRdb copy, this immuneACCESS table keeps in-frame sequences only and misses some clones. Where compared with another copy, unresolved V genes explain less than half of these, and the others have no known cause. That table gives V, J and clone size, and the DNA gave D and trimming. Across this sample there are tens of thousands of clones, with 70% to 80% seen only once. Clones ranked in the top ten supply 15% to 20% of the sample.

The receptor chain draws on TRBV10-3 and TRBJ2-2, with TRBD1 identical over 12 junction bases. Sequenced: peripheral blood. This clonotype was obtained from a man aged 65 to 85 with active or convalescent COVID-19. The DNA reads TGTGCCATCAGTGACGGGACAGGGGGCGCGGACACCGGGGAGCTGTTTTTT. Protein translation: CAISDGTGGADTGELFF.